One and the same sample provided the 6 T cell receptor beta chains below, sequenced in a study of cytomegalovirus exposure and HLA in healthy donors. Primers: 60 Vbeta forward and 13 Jbeta reverse. Produced via immunoSEQ multiplex PCR; TCRdb's table is partial and in-frame only. The sample shows 100,000 or so clones, about 79% of them seen only once. Sequences were obtained from PBMCs. The receptors stem from a female donor in good health and CMV-seropositive.

This chain connects TRBV19 to TRBJ2-2, with D possibly TRBD1 on 6 matching bases. Trimming cost V 6 bases and J 0 bases, with 8 bases left between them. The germline CDR1 and CDR2 sequences are LNHDA and SQIVND (reference sequence). CDR3 length: 14 amino acids. CDR3 loop: CASRDRSNTGELFF. CDR3 bases: TGTGCCAGTAGAGACAGGTCGAACACCGGGGAGCTGTTTTTT. The entire variable domain, with the rest obtained from reference TRBV19 and TRBJ2-2, is as follows: DGGITQSPKYLFRKEGQNVTLSCEQNLNHDAMYWYRQDPGQGLRLIYYSQIVNDFQKGDIAEGYSVSREKKESFPLTVTSAQKNPTAFYLCASRDRSNTGELFFGEGSRLTVL.

This rearrangement joins TRBV5-6 to TRBJ2-7; D may be TRBD1 (6 bases). The CDR3 has 15 amino acids. V was pared by 0 bases and J by 3 bases, with 13 bases between. Germline V gene lookup returns CDR1 SGHDT and CDR2 YYEEEE. CDR3 coding DNA: TGTGCCAGCAGCTTGGTACAGGGCCCTATCTACGAGCAGTACTTC. Translated: CASSLVQGPIYEQYF.

The V and J genes are TRBV4-1 and TRBJ2-5, with 10 bases that match TRBD2. The germline CDR1 and CDR2 sequences are MGHRA and YSYEKL. The CDR3 is 17 residues long. V lost 0 bases, J lost 5 bases, and 9 bases stayed unmatched. Here the CDR3 DNA reads TGCGCCAGCAGCCAAGATGGGAGCGGGGGGGCGGAGGAGACCCAGTACTTC. Translating gives CASSQDGSGGAEETQYF.

This sequence joins TRBV5-1 and TRBJ2-7; weak D call: TRBD2 (5 bases). The CDR3 is 14 residues long. V was clipped by 2 bases and J by 3 bases, with 12 bases between them. The germline V gene has CDR1 SGHRS and CDR2 YFSETQ. In nucleotides, the CDR3 is TGCGCCAGCAGCTTAAAGGGAGCCAACTACGAGCAGTACTTC. Translation gives CASSLKGANYEQYF.

V and J are TRBV27 and TRBJ1-6, with D possibly TRBD1 on 6 matching bases. Trimming pared 5 bases from V and 7 bases from J, leaving 15 bases between. The CDR3 has 15 amino acids. Germline V gene sequence: CDR1 MNHEY, CDR2 SMNVEV (reference sequence). As DNA, the CDR3 is TGTGCCAGCAGTCCTCGACAGGCCCGAAATTCACCCCTCCACTTT. Amino acid sequence: CASSPRQARNSPLHF.

This chain connects TRBV18 to TRBJ2-3, with 9 bases aligning to TRBD2. J gave up 7 bases and V 10 bases, and 15 bases lay outside the gene matches. CDR1 and CDR2 from the germline V gene are KGHSH and LQKENI. This CDR3 is 15 amino acids long. The CDR3 spells CATDAGGPLTNTQYF. CDR3 DNA sequence: TGTGCCACCGATGCGGGGGGGCCTTTAACGAATACGCAGTATTTT.